This TCR beta chain was profiled in a study of shared clonotypes between healthy human individuals. This clone was detected ten times or more. Between the trimmed V and J ends, which lost 6 bases and 4 bases, there was a span of 12 bases. The CDR3 contains 14 residues. From germline, CDR1 is SNHLY and CDR2 FYNNEI. TCRdb keeps only in-frame clones here, not all; method: immunoSEQ multiplex PCR. This sample yields roughly 1 million clones, of which more than 60% are seen a single time; roughly 1.5% belongs to the top ten. Source material: memory CD4+ T cells sorted from blood. This sample's subset: CD45RA-negative fraction. The chain links TRBV2 to TRBJ1-4; perhaps TRBD1 as D (5 bases). The clonotype was recovered from a man aged 18-30 years in good health. CDR3 in amino acids: CASSPRAGNEKLFF. DNA of the CDR3: TGTGCCAGCAGCCCCAGGGCCGGTAATGAAAAACTGTTTTTT.